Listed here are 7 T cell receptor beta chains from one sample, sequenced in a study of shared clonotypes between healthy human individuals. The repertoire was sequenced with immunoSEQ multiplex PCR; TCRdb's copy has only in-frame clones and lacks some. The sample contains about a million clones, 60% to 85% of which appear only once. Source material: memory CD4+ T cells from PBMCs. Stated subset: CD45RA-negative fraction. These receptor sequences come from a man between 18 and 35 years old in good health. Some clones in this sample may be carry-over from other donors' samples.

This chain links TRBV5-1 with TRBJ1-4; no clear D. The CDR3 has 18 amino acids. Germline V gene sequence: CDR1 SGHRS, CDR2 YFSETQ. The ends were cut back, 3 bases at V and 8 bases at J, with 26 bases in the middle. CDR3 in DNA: TGCGCCAGCAGCTCGGGGAGGGTGTCAGGACGGAGGGAGGAAAAACTGTTTTTT. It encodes CASSSGRVSGRREEKLFF.

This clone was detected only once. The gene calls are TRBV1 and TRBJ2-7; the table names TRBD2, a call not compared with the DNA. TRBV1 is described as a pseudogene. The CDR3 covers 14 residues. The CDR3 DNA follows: TGCACCAGCCCCCGACTAGCCTCCCTCCACGAGCAGTACTTC. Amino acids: CTSPRLASLHEQYF.

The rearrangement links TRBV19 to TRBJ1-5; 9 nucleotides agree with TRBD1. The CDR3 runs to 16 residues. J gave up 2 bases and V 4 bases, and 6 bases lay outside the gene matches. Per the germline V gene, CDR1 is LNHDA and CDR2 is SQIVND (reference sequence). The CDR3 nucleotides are TGTGCCAGTAGTACGACAGGGGGTTGGGGCAATCAGCCCCAGCATTTT. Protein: CASSTTGGWGNQPQHF.

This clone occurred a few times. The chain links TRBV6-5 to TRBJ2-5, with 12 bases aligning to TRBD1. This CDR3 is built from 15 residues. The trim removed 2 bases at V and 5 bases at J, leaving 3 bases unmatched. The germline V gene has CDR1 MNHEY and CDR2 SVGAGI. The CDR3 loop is CASSYGTGGVETQYF. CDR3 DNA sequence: TGTGCCAGCAGTTACGGGACAGGGGGCGTGGAGACCCAGTACTTC.

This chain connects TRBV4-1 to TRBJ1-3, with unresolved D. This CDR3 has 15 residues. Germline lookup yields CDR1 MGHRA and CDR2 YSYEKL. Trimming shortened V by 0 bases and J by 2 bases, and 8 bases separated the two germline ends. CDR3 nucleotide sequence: TGCGCCAGCAGCCAAGATACTCACACTGGAAACACCATATATTTT. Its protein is CASSQDTHTGNTIYF.

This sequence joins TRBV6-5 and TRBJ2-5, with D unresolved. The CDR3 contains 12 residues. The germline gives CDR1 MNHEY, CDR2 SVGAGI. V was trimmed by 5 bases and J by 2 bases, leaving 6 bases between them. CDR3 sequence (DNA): TGTGCCAGCAGTCGTGGGCAAGAGACCCAGTACTTC. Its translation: CASSRGQETQYF.

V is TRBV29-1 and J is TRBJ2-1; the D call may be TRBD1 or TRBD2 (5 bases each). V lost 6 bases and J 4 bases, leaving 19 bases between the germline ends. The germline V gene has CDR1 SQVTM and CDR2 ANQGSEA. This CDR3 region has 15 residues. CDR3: CSVERGGLDYNEQFF. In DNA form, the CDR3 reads TGCAGCGTCGAAAGGGGCGGGCTTGATTACAATGAGCAGTTCTTC.